Listed here are 17 T cell receptor beta chains from one sample, sequenced in a study of memory CD4+ T cells and cytomegalovirus serostatus. Measured with immunoSEQ multiplex PCR; TCRdb has only the in-frame clones, and not every one. The data show approximately 52,000 clones, approximately 78% seen once. Single viable CD3+CD4+CD8-CD45RO+ cells were sorted as the memory CD4+ T cells. The specimen sequenced was memory CD4+ T cells from blood. The source of these receptors is an adult in good health and CMV-seronegative.

Turning to this clone: One junction end disagrees with the germline gene, perhaps due to a read error. The chain has TRBV7-8 and TRBJ2-3; D may correspond to TRBD1 or TRBD2 (5 bases each). The CDR3 spans 13 residues. CDR1 SGHVS and CDR2 FQNEAQ come from the germline V gene. CDR3 in amino acids: CTSSILWGSGQYF. In nucleotides, the CDR3 is TGTACCAGCAGCATTCTATGGGGGTCGGGGCAGTATTTT.

The V gene is TRBV5-4, the J gene TRBJ2-6; TRBD1 aligns across 9 bases. Per germline, CDR1 SGHNT and CDR2 YYREEE (reference sequence). The CDR3 runs to 16 residues. Germline trimming cut 4 bases from V and 3 bases from J; bases unmatched to any gene: 5. In DNA form, the CDR3 reads TGTGCCAGCAGCGCCACAGGGGGCCTTGGGGCCAACGTCCTGACTTTC. Its translation is CASSATGGLGANVLTF.

The J gene is TRBJ2-1, the V gene TRBV5-8, with 7 bases identical to TRBD1. The CDR3 extends over 12 amino acids. Per the germline V gene, CDR1 is SGHTS and CDR2 is YDEGEE. The V and J ends lost 4 bases and 7 bases, in that order; junction bases with no gene match: 2. The chain's CDR3 is CASSIQGNEQFF. The CDR3 nucleotides read TGTGCCAGCAGCATACAGGGGAATGAGCAGTTCTTC.

V and J are TRBV19 and TRBJ2-1, with no clear D. The V end was cut by 3 bases, the J end by 6 bases, with 9 bases between. The CDR3 consists of 13 residues. Germline CDR1 LNHDA, CDR2 SQIVND (reference sequence). The CDR3 DNA sequence: TGTGCCAGTAGTATTCAAAACCGCAATGAGCAGTTCTTC. Its translation is CASSIQNRNEQFF.

This clone has only one observation. The V gene is TRBV4-2, the J gene TRBJ2-1; the match to TRBD2 covers 13 bases. This CDR3 has 16 residues. J lost 9 bases, V lost 3 bases, and 8 bases had no gene match. Germline V gene lookup returns CDR1 LGHNA and CDR2 YNFKEQ. The CDR3 sequence: CASSQSTSGGEGEQFF. CDR3 in DNA: TGTGCCAGCAGCCAGTCCACTAGCGGGGGGGAGGGTGAGCAGTTCTTC.

This clone was seen more than once but under ten times. The V call is TRBV6-5, the J call TRBJ1-1; 7 bases fit TRBD1. CDR1 MNHEY and CDR2 SVGAGI come from the germline V gene. The junction had 2 bases not matched to a gene; V was cut back by 6 bases and J by 4 bases. The CDR3 runs to 12 residues. This CDR3 is CASSPGGTEAFF. The CDR3 DNA reads as TGTGCCAGCAGCCCAGGGGGCACTGAAGCTTTCTTT.

The genes are TRBV4-1 and TRBJ1-2; D remains ambiguous. Germline CDR1 and CDR2: MGHRA and YSYEKL. Between the trimmed V and J ends, which lost 1 base and 2 bases, there was a span of 5 bases. The CDR3 totals 13 residues. CDR3 DNA: TGCGCCAGCAGCCAAGTTGGCAACTATGGCTACACCTTC. Translating gives CASSQVGNYGYTF.

The chain carries TRBV19 and TRBJ2-5; D is ambiguous. Germline assignment: CDR1 LNHDA and CDR2 SQIVND (reference sequence). This CDR3 has 14 amino acids. Trimming took off 5 bases at V and 6 bases at J, with 16 bases between the two ends. The CDR3 is CASSPSSYAKTQYF. As DNA, the CDR3 is TGTGCCAGTAGTCCTAGTAGTTACGCGAAGACCCAGTACTTC.

V and J are TRBV5-1 and TRBJ2-6, with D perhaps given as TRBD1 or TRBD2 (5 bases each). V was clipped by 3 bases and J by 2 bases, with 12 bases between them. CDR3 length: 16 amino acids. Germline V lookup: CDR1 SGHRS, CDR2 YFSETQ. The CDR3 nucleotides read TGCGCCAGCAGCTCGCTACGAGGGGCTGGGGCCAACGTCCTGACTTTC. This gives the protein CASSSLRGAGANVLTF.

This clone was observed a few times. The chain employs TRBV7-8 and TRBJ1-1, with D tentatively TRBD1 (5 bases). This CDR3 has 15 residues. V was pared by 1 base and J by 4 bases, with 13 bases between. CDR1 SGHVS and CDR2 FQNEAQ come from the germline V gene. The CDR3 DNA sequence: TGTGCCAGCAGCTTAGGTTTGAGGGACCGCACTGAAGCTTTCTTT. Translating it yields CASSLGLRDRTEAFF.

This clone has more than one count but fewer than ten. The rearrangement uses TRBV7-8 and TRBJ1-2, with 7 bases lining up with TRBD1. This CDR3 region has 16 residues. J gave up 4 bases and V 5 bases, and 13 bases lay outside the gene matches. Germline CDR1 SGHVS, CDR2 FQNEAQ. The CDR3 region has the DNA TGTGCCAGCAGCGCAAAACCGGGACAGACAACCTATGGCTACACCTTC. Translation: CASSAKPGQTTYGYTF.

The chain couples TRBV5-1 to TRBJ1-2; D remains unclear. Trimming stripped 4 bases from V and 3 bases from J, with 16 bases between. Germline V gene data show CDR1 as SGHRS and CDR2 as YFSETQ. The CDR3 has 15 residues. The CDR3 DNA sequence: TGCGCCAGCAGCCAGCGGTTGGGCACGGACTATGGCTACACCTTC. It specifies CASSQRLGTDYGYTF.

The rearrangement joins TRBV5-6 to TRBJ1-1; no firm D call. The CDR3 length is 15 residues. The V and J ends lost 2 bases and 0 bases respectively, with 11 bases between them. CDR1 is SGHDT and CDR2 is YYEEEE in the germline V gene. The CDR3 DNA reads as TGTGCCAGCAGCTTCACGGTTCAGATGAACACTGAAGCTTTCTTT. Encoded protein: CASSFTVQMNTEAFF. Complete variable domain (other parts from reference TRBV5-6 and TRBJ1-1): DAGVTQSPTHLIKTRGQQVTLRCSPKSGHDTVSWYQQALGQGPQFIFQYYEEEERQRGNFPDRFSGHQFPNYSSELNVNALLLGDSALYLCASSFTVQMNTEAFFGQGTRLTVV.

This clone was counted a single time. This chain links TRBV4-3 with TRBJ2-1; 8 bases are shared with TRBD2. Germline CDR1 is LGHNA and CDR2 is YSLEER. After removal of 1 base from V and 5 bases from J, the junction contained 4 bases not matched to a gene. This CDR3 has 15 amino acids. CDR3 nucleotides: TGCGCCAGCAGCCAAGGGGGACTAGGGAACAATGAGCAGTTCTTC. Its translation is CASSQGGLGNNEQFF.

This clone was observed a single time. The CDR3 region has the DNA TGTGCCTGGACCCCCCCGGGCAGGGGGCGCGGGACCCAGTACTTC. As protein: CAWTPPGRGRGTQYF. The rearrangement joins TRBV30 to TRBJ2-5, with TRBD1 matching 8 bases. The germline V gene encodes CDR1 GTSNPN and CDR2 SVGIG (reference sequence). V was clipped by 4 bases and J by 7 bases; unmatched bases: 14. This CDR3 has 15 residues.

The rearrangement links TRBV18 to TRBJ2-7, with D perhaps TRBD1 (6 bases). The CDR3 loop spans 13 amino acids. From germline, CDR1 is KGHSH and CDR2 LQKENI. The ends were cut back, 4 bases at V and 1 base at J, with 8 bases in the middle. The CDR3 coding sequence is TGTGCCAGCTCACGACAGGAGTCCTACGAGCAGTACTTC. This codes for CASSRQESYEQYF.

This chain links TRBV7-8 with TRBJ1-1; weak D call: TRBD1 (5 bases). Germline V CDR1 and CDR2: SGHVS, FQNEAQ. The V end was cut by 5 bases, the J end by 7 bases, with 11 bases between. CDR3 size: 12 residues. Written as DNA, the CDR3 is TGTGCCAGCAGCCAGGTGAGGGGTGAAGCTTTCTTT. Its translation: CASSQVRGEAFF.